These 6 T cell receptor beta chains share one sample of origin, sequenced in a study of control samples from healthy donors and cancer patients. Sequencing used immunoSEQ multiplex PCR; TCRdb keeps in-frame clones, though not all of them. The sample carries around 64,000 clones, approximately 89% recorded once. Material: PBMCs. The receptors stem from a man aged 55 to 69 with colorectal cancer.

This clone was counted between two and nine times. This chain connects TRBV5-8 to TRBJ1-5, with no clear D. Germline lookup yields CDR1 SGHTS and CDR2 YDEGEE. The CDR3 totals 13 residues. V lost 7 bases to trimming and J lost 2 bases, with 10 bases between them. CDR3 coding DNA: TGTGCCAGCCAAGCTCTGGGCAATCAGCCCCAGCATTTT. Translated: CASQALGNQPQHF.

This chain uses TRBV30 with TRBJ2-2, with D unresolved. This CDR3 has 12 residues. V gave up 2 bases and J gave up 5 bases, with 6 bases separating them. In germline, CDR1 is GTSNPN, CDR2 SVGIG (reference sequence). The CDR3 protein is CAWSWATGELFF. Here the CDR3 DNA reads TGTGCCTGGAGTTGGGCTACCGGGGAGCTGTTTTTT.

This CDR3 is CASSPRPDRGSPLHF. DNA of the CDR3: TGTGCCAGCAGCCCCAGACCTGACAGGGGCTCACCCCTCCACTTT. The rearrangement links TRBV3-1 (or the pseudogene TRBV3-2) to TRBJ1-6; 8 bases are a match to TRBD1. The CDR3 consists of 15 residues. J lost 10 bases, V lost 4 bases, and 9 bases had no gene match. CDR1 LGHDT and CDR2 YNNKEL come from the germline V gene (reference sequence).

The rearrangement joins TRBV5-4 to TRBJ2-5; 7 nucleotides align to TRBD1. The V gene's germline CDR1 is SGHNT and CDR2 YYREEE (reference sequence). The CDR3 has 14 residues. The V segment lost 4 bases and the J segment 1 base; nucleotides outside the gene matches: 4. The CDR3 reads CASSPGQIQETQYF. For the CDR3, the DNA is TGTGCCAGCAGCCCGGGACAGATCCAAGAGACCCAGTACTTC.

CDR3 protein: CASSPISSGANVLTF. The DNA of the CDR3 is TGTGCCAGCTCACCAATTAGCTCTGGGGCCAACGTCCTGACTTTC. This chain uses TRBV18 with TRBJ2-6; no firm D call. The V gene's germline CDR1 is KGHSH and CDR2 LQKENI. The ends were cut back, 2 bases at V and 0 bases at J, with 5 bases in the middle. The CDR3 totals 15 residues.

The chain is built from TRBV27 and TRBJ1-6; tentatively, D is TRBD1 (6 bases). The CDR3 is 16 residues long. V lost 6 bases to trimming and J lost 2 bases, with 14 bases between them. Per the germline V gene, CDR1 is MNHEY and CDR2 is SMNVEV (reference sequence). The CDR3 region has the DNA TGTGCCAGCAGCCCACAGGGCAGGACCTATAATTCACCCCTCCACTTT. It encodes CASSPQGRTYNSPLHF.